The following is a TCR beta chain sequence with its context. This CDR3 has 14 residues. The germline gives CDR1 MNHEY, CDR2 SVGAGI. Trimming cost V 6 bases and J 4 bases; bases outside gene matches: 8. This entry belongs to a study of blood T cell repertoires in COVID-19. For the study at large: T cells, B-cell-depleted T cells, or PBMCs provided the cDNA or gDNA that served as material.

Sequencing used immunoSEQ multiplex PCR; TCRdb keeps in-frame clones, though not all of them. The sample has under 200,000 clones, about four fifths seen once. The sequencing sample was made of peripheral blood. The origin of this receptor is a woman aged 80 or over with COVID-19, enrolled during active disease. V and J are TRBV6-5 and TRBJ2-7; TRBD1 matches at 8 bases. The CDR3 region has the DNA TGTGCCAGCAGAGCCGGGACAGGACTTTACGAGCAGTACTTC. It codes for CASRAGTGLYEQYF.